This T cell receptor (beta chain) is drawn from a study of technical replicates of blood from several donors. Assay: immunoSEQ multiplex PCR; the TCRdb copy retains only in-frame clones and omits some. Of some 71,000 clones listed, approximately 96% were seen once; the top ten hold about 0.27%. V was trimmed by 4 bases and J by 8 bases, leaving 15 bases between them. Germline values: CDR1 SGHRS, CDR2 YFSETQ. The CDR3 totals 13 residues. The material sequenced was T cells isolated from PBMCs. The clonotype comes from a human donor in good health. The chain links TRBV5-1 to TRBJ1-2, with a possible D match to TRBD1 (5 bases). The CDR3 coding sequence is TGCGCCAGCAGCCCCGATGGGGGGGAGGGCTACACCTTC. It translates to CASSPDGGEGYTF.